This TCR beta chain was sequenced for a study of metastatic and nonmetastatic thyroid tumors. About the study: Malignant and benign thyroid patients had repertoires compared in peripheral blood and tumor or nodule tissue. Study-wide points: It was reportedly found that TCR beta diversity was significantly higher in malignant thyroid tumors than in benign nodules, a difference seen in both blood and tumor samples.

The sample holds many counts of this clone. Its antigen is currently unknown. Other DNA sequences in the same sample also yield this CDR3. Not a single patient had been given any form of treatment at any point before undergoing thyroid surgery. Source study methods: Clinicopathological groups differed in CDR3, with these differences serving to build a distant-metastasis classifier for papillary thyroid cancer. TCRdb re-called the PCR reads via MiXCR. TCRdb's processing, not the authors' own work, is the source of the V and J calls. The sample yields 30,000 to 40,000 clones, about a sixth seen once. This receptor was taken from a male donor with papillary thyroid cancer or a benign thyroid nodule (not recorded which). Some clones in this sample may be carry-over from other donors' samples. The sample was blood.

The CDR3 is CAWSVLSANTEAFF. DNA of the CDR3: TGTGCCTGGAGTGTATTATCGGCGAACACTGAAGCTTTCTTT. The V gene is TRBV30, the J gene TRBJ1-1; no clear D. CDR1 is GTSNPN, CDR2 SVGIG, per germline (reference sequence). The CDR3 length is 14 residues. Trimming pared 0 bases from V and 1 base from J, leaving 9 bases between. Together with reference TRBV30 and TRBJ1-1, the CDR3 gives the full variable domain: SQTIHQWPATLVQPVGSPLSLECTVEGTSNPNLYWYRQAAGRGLQLLFYSVGIGQISSEVPQNLSASRPQDRQFILSSKKLLLSDSGFYLCAWSVLSANTEAFFGQGTRLTVV.